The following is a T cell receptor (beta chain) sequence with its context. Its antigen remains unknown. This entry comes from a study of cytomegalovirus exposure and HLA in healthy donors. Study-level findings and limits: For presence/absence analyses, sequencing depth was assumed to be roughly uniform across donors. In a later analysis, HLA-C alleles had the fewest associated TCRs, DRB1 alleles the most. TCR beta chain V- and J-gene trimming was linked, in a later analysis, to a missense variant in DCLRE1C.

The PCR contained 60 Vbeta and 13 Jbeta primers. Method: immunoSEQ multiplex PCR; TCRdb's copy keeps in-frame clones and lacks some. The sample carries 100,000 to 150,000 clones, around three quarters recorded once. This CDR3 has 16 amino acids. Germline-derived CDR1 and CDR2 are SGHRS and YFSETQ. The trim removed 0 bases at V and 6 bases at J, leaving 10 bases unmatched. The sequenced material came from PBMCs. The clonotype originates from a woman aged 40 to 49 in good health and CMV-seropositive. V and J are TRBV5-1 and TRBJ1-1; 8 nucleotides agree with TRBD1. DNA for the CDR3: TGCGCCAGCAGCTTGGGACAGGGGACATTAGGAGCTGAAGCTTTCTTT. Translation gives CASSLGQGTLGAEAFF.